Listed here are 13 T cell receptor beta chains from one sample, sequenced in a study of shared clonotypes between healthy human individuals (dated by TCRdb to 2020 to 2021). Preparation of the library involved the immunoSEQ multiplex PCR assay. TCRdb obtained this table from immuneACCESS and retained in-frame rearrangements with V and J assigned. These tables miss some clones; where compared with another copy, unresolved V genes account for less than half of the shortfall, and the remainder is unexplained. This sample holds around 2,000,000 clones; roughly 91% were observed only once. The ten largest make up roughly 1.8% of the sample. CD8 naive samples consisted of CD45RO-negative cells that were positively selected for CCR7, yielding a CD45RA+CCR7+ population without TemRA cells. The sample consisted of naive CD8+ T cells from PBMCs. What the cell subset or site label conveys for this sample: CD45RA+CCR7+. Every receptor here comes from a man aged 18 to 35 in good health. Some clones in this sample may be carry-over from other donors' samples.

This sequence joins TRBV19 and TRBJ2-7, with a weak D call TRBD2 (5 bases). Trimming cost V 7 bases and J 6 bases, with 16 bases left between them. Germline CDR1 and CDR2: LNHDA and SQIVND (reference sequence). The CDR3 extends over 13 amino acids. The CDR3 sequence is CASTRDLLGEQYF. The CDR3 region has the DNA TGTGCCAGTACCCGGGATCTCCTCGGCGAGCAGTACTTC.

This chain joins TRBV6-1 and TRBJ1-2; perhaps TRBD1 as D (5 bases). Trimming removed 6 bases at V and 4 bases at J, with 18 bases between. The CDR3 sequence is 15 residues long. Germline V gene lookup returns CDR1 MNHNS and CDR2 SASEGT. Here the CDR3 reads CASRGVLGGSYGYTF. DNA for the CDR3: TGTGCCAGCAGGGGGGTCTTGGGGGGTAGCTATGGCTACACCTTC.

V and J are TRBV9 and TRBJ1-1, with D possibly being TRBD1 (5 bases). V shed 2 bases and J shed 1 base, with 12 bases lying between them. The CDR3 extends over 15 amino acids. CDR1 is SGDLS, CDR2 YYNGEE, per germline. The DNA for the CDR3 is TGTGCCAGCAGCGTTCCCCGGGGGGAGAACACTGAAGCTTTCTTT. Its translation is CASSVPRGENTEAFF.

This chain connects TRBV5-1 to TRBJ2-7; D gene ambiguous. V lost 4 bases to trimming and J lost 6 bases, with 8 bases between them. The CDR3 is 11 residues long. Germline V gene sequence: CDR1 SGHRS, CDR2 YFSETQ. The CDR3 coding sequence is TGCGCCAGCAGCGGGTCTGGCGAGCAGTACTTC. It translates to CASSGSGEQYF. The full variable domain, completed using reference TRBV5-1 and TRBJ2-7, is KAGVTQTPRYLIKTRGQQVTLSCSPISGHRSVSWYQQTPGQGLQFLFEYFSETQRNKGNFPGRFSGRQFSNSRSEMNVSTLELGDSALYLCASSGSGEQYFGPGTRLTVT.

The chain uses TRBV7-9 and TRBJ1-1, with D maybe TRBD1 (6 bases). V lost 4 bases, J lost 8 bases, and 14 bases lay in between. This CDR3 is built from 13 residues. Looked up from germline, CDR1 is SEHNR and CDR2 is FQNEAQ (reference sequence). The DNA for the CDR3 is TGTGCCAGCAGCTGGGGGGCGGAAAGGGAAGCTTTCTTT. Protein sequence: CASSWGAEREAFF.

The rearrangement uses TRBV28 and TRBJ2-1, with a possible D match to TRBD2 (5 bases). Germline V gene sequence: CDR1 MDHEN, CDR2 SYDVKM. This CDR3 spans 16 amino acids. V lost 1 base and J 4 bases, leaving 14 bases between the germline ends. The CDR3 region has the DNA TGTGCCAGCAGTTTATTAGTTATTAGCGAATACAATGAGCAGTTCTTC. This translates into CASSLLVISEYNEQFF.

The chain recombines TRBV6-4 with TRBJ1-4, with D uncertain. The germline CDR1 and CDR2 sequences are MRHNA and SNTAGT. The CDR3 is 15 amino acids. V shed 8 bases and J shed 4 bases, with 17 bases lying between them. CDR3 sequence reads: CASGLILTLNEKLFF. In DNA, the CDR3 is TGTGCCAGCGGACTAATCCTTACTCTTAATGAAAAACTGTTTTTT.

The chain links TRBV6-5 to TRBJ1-1; D possibly corresponds to TRBD1 (6 bases). From germline, CDR1 is MNHEY and CDR2 SVGAGI. The CDR3 totals 14 residues. V gave up 4 bases and J gave up 3 bases, with 12 bases separating them. The CDR3 sequence: CASSWGQGYTEAFF. The CDR3 nucleotides are TGTGCCAGCAGTTGGGGGCAGGGGTACACTGAAGCTTTCTTT.

This clone was seen a single time. The DNA of the CDR3 is TGTGCCAGCAGCACGGGATCCCGAGGGACTGAAGCTTTCTTT. Protein product: CASSTGSRGTEAFF. This sequence joins TRBV14 and TRBJ1-1; D uncertain. Germline V gene sequence: CDR1 SGHDN, CDR2 FVKESK. This CDR3 contains 14 residues. The ends were cut back, 5 bases at V and 5 bases at J, with 15 bases in the middle.

V usage is TRBV4-3 and J usage is TRBJ2-5; D remains unclear. The V end was cut by 0 bases, the J end by 5 bases, with 13 bases between. Germline CDR1 LGHNA, CDR2 YSLEER. This CDR3 region has 15 residues. CDR3 sequence (DNA): TGCGCCAGCAGCCAAGATTGGGTAGCTTGGGAGACCCAGTACTTC. Translation: CASSQDWVAWETQYF.

About this clone: Other DNA sequences in the same sample also yield this CDR3. The chain carries TRBV28 and TRBJ1-5, with a possible D match to TRBD1 (5 bases). Between the trimmed V and J ends, which lost 2 bases and 6 bases, there was a span of 8 bases. The CDR3 contains 13 residues. Germline-derived CDR1 and CDR2 are MDHEN and SYDVKM. CDR3 DNA: TGTGCCAGCAGTTTAAGGGGAGGTCAGCCCCAGCATTTT. As protein: CASSLRGGQPQHF. The variable domain in full, completed from reference TRBV28 and TRBJ1-5, reads DVKVTQSSRYLVKRTGEKVFLECVQDMDHENMFWYRQDPGLGLRLIYFSYDVKMKEKGDIPEGYSVSREKKERFSLILESASTNQTSMYLCASSLRGGQPQHFGDGTRLSIL.

This chain joins TRBV5-4 and TRBJ2-2; D remains ambiguous. Germline loops: CDR1 SGHNT, CDR2 YYREEE (reference sequence). Deletions cut 1 base from V and 6 bases from J, with 7 bases between. The CDR3 has 13 residues. As DNA, the CDR3 is TGTGCCAGCAGCTTGACTGGGCCCGGGGAGCTGTTTTTT. Its protein is CASSLTGPGELFF.

The V and J genes are TRBV7-3 and TRBJ2-5; 9 positions match TRBD1. The CDR3 loop spans 14 amino acids. Trimming removed 2 bases from V and 5 bases from J; junction bases left unmatched: 3. Germline CDR1 is SGHTA and CDR2 is FQGTGA. CDR3 nucleotide sequence: TGTGCCAGCAGCTTATCGGGGACAGGGGAGACCCAGTACTTC. This gives the protein CASSLSGTGETQYF.